The T cell receptor (beta chain) described here comes from a study of response to subunit inactivated influenza vaccine. Notes on the study in general: The authors suggested that few new T cells are recruited per seasonal influenza vaccination.

Each CDR3 protein gets one entry after TCRdb re-called the RT-PCR reads with MiXCR. The table lists hundreds of thousands of distinct CDR3 sequences, 11% of them singletons. Trimming cost V 5 bases and J 3 bases, with 15 bases left between them. This CDR3 contains 15 residues. This clonotype was recorded many times. What it binds is not known. The rearrangement joins TRBV12-3 or TRBV12-4 to TRBJ2-3; the D gene is possibly TRBD1 (5 bases). Specimen: PBMCs from blood, collected about 40 days after vaccination. The receptor comes from a man aged 50 to 59 who received an inactivated influenza vaccine. In DNA, the CDR3 is TGTGCCAGCAGTCACCGTTCAGGGCGGACAGATACGCAGTATTTT. This codes for CASSHRSGRTDTQYF.